The clone carrying this T cell receptor beta chain was recorded once. Its antigen remains unknown. This sample was included in a study of siplizumab effects on memory and regulatory T cells. Per the germline V gene, CDR1 is LNHDA and CDR2 is SQIVND (reference sequence). The CDR3 is 15 residues long. The germline V and J ends were trimmed by 5 bases and 3 bases, with 14 bases remaining between them. The study's findings and limits: Naive or memory phenotype was unassignable for roughly 75-95% of proliferating CD4+ or CD8+ clones. Unstimulated subsets contained matches for only a minor fraction of alloreactive clones.

Here immunoSEQ multiplex PCR was the method, and the copy in TCRdb shows in-frame clones only, minus some. The sample lists about 100,000 clones, around 94% occurring once. Input material: non-Treg CD4+ T cells sorted from blood. The sequence came from a human donor in good health. The chain has TRBV19 and TRBJ1-5; no definite D call. This chain's CDR3 is CASSLLAEINQPQHF. CDR3 nucleotides: TGTGCCAGTAGTTTACTGGCAGAGATCAATCAGCCCCAGCATTTT.